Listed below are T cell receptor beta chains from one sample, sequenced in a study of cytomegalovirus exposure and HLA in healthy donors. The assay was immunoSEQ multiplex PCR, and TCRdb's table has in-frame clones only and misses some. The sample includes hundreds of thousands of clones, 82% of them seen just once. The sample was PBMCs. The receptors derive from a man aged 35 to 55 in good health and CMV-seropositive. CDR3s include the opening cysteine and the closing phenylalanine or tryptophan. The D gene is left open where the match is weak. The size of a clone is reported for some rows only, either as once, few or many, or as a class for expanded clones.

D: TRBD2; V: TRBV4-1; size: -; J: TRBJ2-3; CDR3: CASSRRGKREGDTQYF; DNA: TGCGCCAGCAGCCGGCGAGGTAAGCGGGAGGGAGATACGCAGTATTTT
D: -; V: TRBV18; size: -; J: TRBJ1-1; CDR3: CASAVREGAFF; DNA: TGTGCCAGCGCAGTACGGGAGGGAGCTTTCTTT
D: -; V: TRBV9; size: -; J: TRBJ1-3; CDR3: CASSETGISGNTIYF; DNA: TGTGCCAGCAGCGAAACAGGGATCTCTGGAAACACCATATATTTT
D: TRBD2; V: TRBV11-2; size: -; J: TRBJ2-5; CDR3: CASSLKTSVAQETQYF; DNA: TGTGCCAGCAGCCTCAAGACTAGCGTTGCACAAGAGACCCAGTACTTC
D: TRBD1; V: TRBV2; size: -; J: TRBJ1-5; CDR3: CASSREGQGGNQPQHF; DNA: TGTGCCAGCAGCCGAGAGGGACAGGGTGGCAATCAGCCCCAGCATTTT
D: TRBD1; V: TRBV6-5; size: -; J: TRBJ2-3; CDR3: CASSSQQGAGTDTQYF; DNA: TGTGCCAGCAGTTCGCAACAGGGGGCTGGCACAGATACGCAGTATTTT
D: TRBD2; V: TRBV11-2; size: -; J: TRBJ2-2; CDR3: CASRSPSGKYTGELFF; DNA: TGTGCCAGCAGATCCCCCAGCGGGAAGTACACCGGGGAGCTGTTTTTT
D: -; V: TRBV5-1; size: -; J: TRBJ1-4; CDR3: CASSEVPATNEKLFF; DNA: TGCGCCAGCAGCGAGGTACCTGCAACTAATGAAAAACTGTTTTTT
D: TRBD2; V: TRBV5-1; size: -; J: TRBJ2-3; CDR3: CASSLIAGGPADTQYF; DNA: TGCGCCAGCAGCTTAATAGCGGGAGGGCCGGCCGATACGCAGTATTTT
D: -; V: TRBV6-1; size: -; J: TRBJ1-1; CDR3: CASNSGGTEAFF; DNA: TGTGCCAGCAACTCGGGGGGAACTGAAGCTTTCTTT
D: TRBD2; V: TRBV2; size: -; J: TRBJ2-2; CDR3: CASRPGTSITGELFF; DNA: TGTGCCAGCAGACCGGGGACTAGCATCACCGGGGAGCTGTTTTTT
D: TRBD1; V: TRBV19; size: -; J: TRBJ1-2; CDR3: CASSIRQGAILYGYTF; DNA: TGTGCCAGTAGTATACGACAGGGGGCGATTCTCTATGGCTACACCTTC
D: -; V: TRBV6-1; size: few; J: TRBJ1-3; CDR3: CASSEQGSGNTIYF; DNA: TGTGCCAGCAGTGAACAGGGGTCTGGAAACACCATATATTTT
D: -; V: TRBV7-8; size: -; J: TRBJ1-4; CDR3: CASSLARQPNEKLFF; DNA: TGTGCCAGCAGCTTAGCACGACAGCCTAATGAAAAACTGTTTTTT
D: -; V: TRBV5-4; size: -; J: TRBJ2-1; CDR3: CASSNRGERYEQFF; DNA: TGTGCCAGCAGCAACCGGGGAGAGCGCTACGAGCAGTTCTTC
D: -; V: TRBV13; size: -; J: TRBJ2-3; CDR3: CASSPTRTFTDTQYF; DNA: TGTGCCAGCAGCCCAACTCGGACTTTCACAGATACGCAGTATTTT
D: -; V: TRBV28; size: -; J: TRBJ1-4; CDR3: CASSFLEQGLNEKLFF; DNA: TGTGCCAGCAGTTTCCTTGAACAGGGTCTGAATGAAAAACTGTTTTTT
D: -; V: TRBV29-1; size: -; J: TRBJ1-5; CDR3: CSVTTDNQPQHF; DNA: TGCAGCGTTACGACAGACAATCAGCCCCAGCATTTT
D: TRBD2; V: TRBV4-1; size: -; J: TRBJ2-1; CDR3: CASRYSGSDEQFF; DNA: TGCGCCAGCAGATATAGCGGGAGTGATGAGCAGTTCTTC
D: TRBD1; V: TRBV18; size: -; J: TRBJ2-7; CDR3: CASSLDRGSYEQYF; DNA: TGTGCCAGCTCCTTAGACAGGGGGTCCTACGAGCAGTACTTC
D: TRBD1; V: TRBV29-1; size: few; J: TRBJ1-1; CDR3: CSVEVDGTVNTEAFF; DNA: TGCAGCGTTGAAGTTGATGGGACAGTGAACACTGAAGCTTTCTTT
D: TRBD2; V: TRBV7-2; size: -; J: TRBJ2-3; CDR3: CASSLWERGDMQYF; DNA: TGTGCCAGCAGCTTATGGGAGCGGGGAGATATGCAGTATTTT
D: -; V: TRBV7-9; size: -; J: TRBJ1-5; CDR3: CASSGEGSSNQPQHF; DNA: TGTGCCAGCAGCGGAGAAGGAAGTAGCAATCAGCCCCAGCATTTT
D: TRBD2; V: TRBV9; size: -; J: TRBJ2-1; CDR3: CASSVVVAGPYNEQFF; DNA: TGTGCCAGCAGCGTAGTAGTAGCGGGACCCTACAATGAGCAGTTCTTC
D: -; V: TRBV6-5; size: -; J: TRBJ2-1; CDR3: CASSYMSAGLNNEQFF; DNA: TGTGCCAGCAGTTACATGTCGGCAGGTCTTAACAATGAGCAGTTCTTC
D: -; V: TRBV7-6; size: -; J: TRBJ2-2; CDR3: CASSLAGINTGELFF; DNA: TGTGCCAGCAGCTTAGCCGGGATTAACACCGGGGAGCTGTTTTTT
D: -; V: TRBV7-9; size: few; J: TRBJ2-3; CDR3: CASSLRDGTDTQYF; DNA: TGTGCCAGCAGTCTCAGGGATGGCACAGATACGCAGTATTTT
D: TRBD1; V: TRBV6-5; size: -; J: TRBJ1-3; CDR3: CASSSVGDSSGNTIYF; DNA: TGTGCCAGCAGTTCCGTCGGGGACAGCTCTGGAAACACCATATATTTT
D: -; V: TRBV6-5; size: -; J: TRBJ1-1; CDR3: CASSYEGRAEAFF; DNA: TGTGCCAGCAGTTACGAGGGGAGGGCTGAAGCTTTCTTT
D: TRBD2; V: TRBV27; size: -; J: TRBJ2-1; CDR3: CARRNPRDREGLAGGHPTNEQFF; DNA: TGTGCCAGGAGAAACCCTCGGGACAGAGAAGGACTAGCGGGAGGGCACCCTACCAATGAGCAGTTCTTC